A single sample is the source of the 10 T cell receptor beta chains below, sequenced in a study of molecular identifiers for immune sequencing clone quantification. TCRdb re-derived calls from the PCR reads in MiXCR, one entry per CDR3 protein. Among some 41,000 distinct CDR3 sequences, 24% were seen once, and the ten largest hold about 1%. Sequenced: naive CD8+ T cells from blood, with Jurkat cell RNA spiked in. Described subset: FACS-sorted CD8+CD4-CCR7+CD45RA+ naive T cells. These receptors came from a human donor in good health. Some libraries in this study had Jurkat cell RNA spiked in.

This clonotype was seen repeatedly, ten times or more. This sequence joins TRBV9 and TRBJ1-4; possibly TRBD1 for D (5 bases). Looked up from germline, CDR1 is SGDLS and CDR2 is YYNGEE. The CDR3 has 14 residues. V lost 4 bases and J 5 bases, leaving 12 bases between the germline ends. The CDR3 bases are TGTGCCAGCAGCATGGGACTTCCGAATGAAAAACTGTTTTTT. Translation: CASSMGLPNEKLFF. The entire variable domain, with the rest obtained from reference TRBV9 and TRBJ1-4, is as follows: DSGVTQTPKHLITATGQRVTLRCSPRSGDLSVYWYQQSLDQGLQFLIQYYNGEERAKGNILERFSAQQFPDLHSELNLSSLELGDSALYFCASSMGLPNEKLFFGSGTQLSVL.

This clonotype was picked up many times. The chain links TRBV7-9 to TRBJ2-3; tentative D call: TRBD2 (5 bases). The CDR3 loop spans 17 amino acids. Trimming pared 4 bases from V and 4 bases from J, leaving 21 bases between. CDR1 SEHNR and CDR2 FQNEAQ come from the germline V gene (reference sequence). Written as DNA, the CDR3 is TGTGCCAGCAGCTCCGCTCTCCCACACAACGGGGCAGATACGCAGTATTTT. Residues: CASSSALPHNGADTQYF.

This clonotype was recorded many times. The J gene is TRBJ2-7, the V gene TRBV20-1; 8 positions agree with TRBD2. J was trimmed by 3 bases and V by 1 base; bases with no gene match: 2. CDR3 length: 13 residues. The germline gives CDR1 DFQATT, CDR2 SNEGSKA (reference sequence). CDR3 nucleotides: TGCAGTGCTAGAGCCGGGACTAGCTACGAGCAGTACTTC. Its protein is CSARAGTSYEQYF.

Ten or more counts support this clonotype. The chain employs TRBV5-1 and TRBJ1-6, with 10 bases fitting TRBD1. Germline lookup yields CDR1 SGHRS and CDR2 YFSETQ. Losses at the gene ends were 4 bases for V and 7 bases for J; bases not matched to a gene: 2. The CDR3 consists of 14 residues. The CDR3, as DNA: TGCGCCAGCAGCGCGGACAGGGGGAATTCACCCCTCCACTTT. It is translated as CASSADRGNSPLHF.

This clonotype showed up just a few times. In DNA, the CDR3 is TGTGCCAGCAGCTCCCCCATGGCGGGGGGCTACACCTTC. Encoded protein: CASSSPMAGGYTF. The chain is built from TRBV11-2 and TRBJ1-2, with no clear D. There are 13 residues in the CDR3. V lost 4 bases and J 8 bases, leaving 14 bases between the germline ends. CDR1 and CDR2 from the germline V gene are SGHAT and FQNNGV. The variable domain in full, with the rest retrieved from reference TRBV11-2 and TRBJ1-2, is EAGVAQSPRYKIIEKRQSVAFWCNPISGHATLYWYQQILGQGPKLLIQFQNNGVVDDSQLPKDRFSAERLKGVDSTLKIQPAKLEDSAVYLCASSSPMAGGYTFGSGTRLTVV.

The chain uses TRBV29-1 and TRBJ2-7; a weak D match, TRBD2 (7 bases). The germline CDR1 and CDR2 sequences are SQVTM and ANQGSEA. V gave up 7 bases and J gave up 4 bases, with 20 bases separating them. CDR3 length: 14 residues. This chain's CDR3 is CSAADEAGAYEQYF. The CDR3 nucleotides read TGCAGCGCCGCTGATGAGGCGGGGGCTTACGAGCAGTACTTC.

This chain joins TRBV7-8 and TRBJ2-7; D may match TRBD1 or TRBD2 (5 bases each). Per germline, CDR1 SGHVS and CDR2 FQNEAQ. V was pared by 0 bases and J by 0 bases, with 12 bases between. This CDR3 is 16 amino acids long. In nucleotides, the CDR3 is TGTGCCAGCAGCTTAGCGGGGACCGCGAGCTCCTACGAGCAGTACGTC. It yields the protein CASSLAGTASSYEQYV.

The chain has TRBV29-1 and TRBJ1-1; no reliable D call. Trimming stripped 7 bases from V and 11 bases from J, with 17 bases between. Germline V gene sequence: CDR1 SQVTM, CDR2 ANQGSEA. This CDR3 spans 11 amino acids. The CDR3 coding sequence is TGCAGCGCCGCCCCAGGAGGTTCGGCTTTCTTT. Encoded protein: CSAAPGGSAFF.

The chain couples TRBV11-2 to TRBJ2-5, with 9 bases matching TRBD2. V was pared by 9 bases and J by 1 base, with 6 bases of the junction left unmatched. The length of the CDR3 is 14 residues. In germline, CDR1 is SGHAT, CDR2 FQNNGV. CDR3 sequence (DNA): TGTGCCAGACCGGTGACTAGCGGCCAAGAGACCCAGTACTTC. Translation: CARPVTSGQETQYF.

This clonotype was seen ten or more times. The chain recombines TRBV7-9 with TRBJ1-1; 9 positions match TRBD1. The germline gives CDR1 SEHNR, CDR2 FQNEAQ (reference sequence). The J segment lost 2 bases and the V segment lost 5 bases, leaving 3 bases of the junction unmatched. The CDR3 has 14 amino acids. CDR3 DNA sequence: TGTGCCAGCAGCCTACAGGGGGCTAACACTGAAGCTTTCTTT. It is translated as CASSLQGANTEAFF.